The clone carrying this T cell receptor (beta chain) turned up a few times. This sample was taken from a study of T-cell reconstitution after alpha-beta-depleted transplantation in children. The library targeted TCRbeta and was prepared with unique molecular identifiers. MiXCR was run by TCRdb on the PCR reads, yielding one entry per CDR3 protein. The data contain approximately 350,000 distinct CDR3 sequences, approximately 10% of them singletons. CDR3 length: 16 amino acids. V shed 2 bases and J 7 bases; nucleotides not matched to a gene: 14. Germline V CDR1 and CDR2: MNHEY, SVGAGI. The chain is built from TRBV6-5 and TRBJ2-7, with 7 bases aligning to TRBD2. This material consisted of PBMCs from the stem cell graft donor, taken from the stem cell graft. The receptor's source is a human donor who donated a stem cell graft to a child with acute lymphoblastic leukemia. CDR3 residues: CASSYGREGPYEEQYF. CDR3 DNA: TGTGCCAGCAGTTACGGGAGGGAGGGCCCATATGAAGAGCAGTACTTC.